The 5 T cell receptor beta chains presented below share a single source sample, sequenced in a study of blood T cell repertoires in COVID-19. Generated by immunoSEQ multiplex PCR, the TCRdb table keeps only in-frame clones and is missing some. Here the sample spans more than 95,000 clones, around 79% being singletons. The sample was peripheral blood. The receptors stem from a man aged 45-65 years with acute or convalescent COVID-19.

The CDR3 is CASSGTGVGEKLFF. The CDR3 DNA is TGTGCCAGCAGCGGAACAGGTGTAGGGGAAAAACTGTTTTTT. V gene TRBV2 combines with J gene TRBJ1-4, with a possible D match to TRBD1 (5 bases). V lost 6 bases and J 8 bases, leaving 16 bases between the germline ends. The CDR3 is 14 amino acids. Germline loops: CDR1 SNHLY, CDR2 FYNNEI.

The chain couples TRBV11-2 to TRBJ1-2, with D possibly being TRBD1 (5 bases). Germline assignment: CDR1 SGHAT and CDR2 FQNNGV. The CDR3 runs to 14 residues. Trimming took 1 base from V and 4 from J, leaving 10 bases between them. The CDR3 loop is CASSLGPQGYGYTF. The CDR3 region has the DNA TGTGCCAGCAGCTTAGGCCCGCAGGGCTATGGCTACACCTTC.

This clone was seen a few times. The rearrangement joins TRBV6-1 to TRBJ1-1; 8 bases are shared with TRBD1. CDR3 length: 14 amino acids. V dropped 3 bases and J dropped 5; count of bases not matched to a gene: 5. The germline V gene has CDR1 MNHNS and CDR2 SASEGT. CDR3 sequence (DNA): TGTGCCAGCAGTGATGCCAGGGGGCAAACTGAAGCTTTCTTT. Its protein is CASSDARGQTEAFF.

This clone has just a few counts. V and J are TRBV11-3 and TRBJ2-3, with a possible D match to TRBD2 (6 bases). The CDR3 covers 15 residues. Germline V gene lookup returns CDR1 SGHNT and CDR2 YENEEA. The V end lost 4 bases, the J end lost 1 base, and 12 bases lay between the germline ends. Here the CDR3 DNA reads TGTGCCAGCAGCTGGCGGGATTACCGCACAGATACGCAGTATTTT. It translates to CASSWRDYRTDTQYF.

This chain connects TRBV7-9 to TRBJ1-4; tentative D call: TRBD1 (5 bases). CDR1 SEHNR and CDR2 FQNEAQ come from the germline V gene (reference sequence). The CDR3 sequence is 14 residues long. V lost 3 bases and J lost 7, with 12 bases in between. CDR3 sequence: CASSFGGEGEKLFF. CDR3 coding DNA: TGTGCCAGCAGCTTCGGGGGAGAGGGTGAAAAACTGTTTTTT.